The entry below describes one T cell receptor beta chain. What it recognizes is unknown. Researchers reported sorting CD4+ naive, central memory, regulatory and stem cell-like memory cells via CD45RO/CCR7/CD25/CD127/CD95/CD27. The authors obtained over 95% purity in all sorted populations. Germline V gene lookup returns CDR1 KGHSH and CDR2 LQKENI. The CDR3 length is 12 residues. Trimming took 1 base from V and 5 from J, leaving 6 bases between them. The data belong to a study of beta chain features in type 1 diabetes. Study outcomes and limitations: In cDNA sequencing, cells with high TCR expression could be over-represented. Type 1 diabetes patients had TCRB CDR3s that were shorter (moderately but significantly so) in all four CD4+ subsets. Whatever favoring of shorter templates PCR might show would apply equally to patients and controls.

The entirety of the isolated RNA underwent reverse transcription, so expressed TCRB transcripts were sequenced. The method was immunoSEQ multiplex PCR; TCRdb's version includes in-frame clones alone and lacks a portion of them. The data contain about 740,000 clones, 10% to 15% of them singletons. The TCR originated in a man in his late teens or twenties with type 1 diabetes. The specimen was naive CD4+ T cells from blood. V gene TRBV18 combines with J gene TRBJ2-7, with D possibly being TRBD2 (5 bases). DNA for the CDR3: TGTGCCAGCTCACCACGGACTGACGAGCAGTACTTC. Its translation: CASSPRTDEQYF.